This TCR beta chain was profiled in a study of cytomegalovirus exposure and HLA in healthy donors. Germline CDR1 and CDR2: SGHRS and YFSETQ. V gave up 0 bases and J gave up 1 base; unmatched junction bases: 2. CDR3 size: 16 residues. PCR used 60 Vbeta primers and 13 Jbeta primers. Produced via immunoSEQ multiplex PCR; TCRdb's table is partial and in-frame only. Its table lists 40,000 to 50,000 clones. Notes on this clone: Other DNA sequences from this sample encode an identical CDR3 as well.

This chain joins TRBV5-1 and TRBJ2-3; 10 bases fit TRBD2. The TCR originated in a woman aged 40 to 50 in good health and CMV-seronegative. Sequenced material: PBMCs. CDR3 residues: CASSLGLAGGTDTQYF. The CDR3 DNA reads TGCGCCAGCAGCTTGGGTCTAGCGGGAGGCACAGATACGCAGTATTTT.